One sample yielded the 20 T cell receptor beta chains listed below, sequenced in a study of blood T cell repertoires in COVID-19. Measured with immunoSEQ multiplex PCR; TCRdb has only the in-frame clones, and not every one. Among approximately 230,000 clones listed, 86% were seen once. Sequencing was performed on peripheral blood. The receptor set was obtained from a man aged 25 to 40 who had recovered from COVID-19.

The chain employs TRBV3-1 (or the pseudogene TRBV3-2) and TRBJ1-6; 10 bases match TRBD1. CDR1 and CDR2 (germline): LGHDT, YNNKEL (reference sequence). The junction had 3 bases not matched to a gene; V was cut back by 0 bases and J by 7 bases. There are 16 residues in the CDR3. The CDR3 sequence: CASSQEWGQGNSPLHF. As DNA, the CDR3 is TGTGCCAGCAGCCAAGAGTGGGGACAGGGGAATTCACCCCTCCACTTT.

J is TRBJ1-6 and V is TRBV29-1; weak D call: TRBD1 (5 bases). Germline V gene data show CDR1 as SQVTM and CDR2 as ANQGSEA. The CDR3 has 15 residues. V was shortened by 7 bases and J by 6 bases, with 19 bases between the two germline ends. The CDR3 nucleotides are TGCAGCGGCACGGGGGGTAGTGGGACTAATTCACCCCTCCACTTT. Its protein product is CSGTGGSGTNSPLHF.

The chain couples TRBV29-1 to TRBJ1-6; unclear D gene. Between the trimmed V and J ends, which lost 4 bases and 10 bases, there was a span of 14 bases. From germline, CDR1 is SQVTM and CDR2 ANQGSEA. This CDR3 spans 13 amino acids. CDR3 in DNA: TGCAGCGTTGCGGAGGGAGAACGCTCACCCCTCCACTTT. It encodes CSVAEGERSPLHF. Full variable domain (remainder filled in from reference TRBV29-1 and TRBJ1-6): SAVISQKPSRDICQRGTSLTIQCQVDSQVTMMFWYRQQPGQSLTLIATANQGSEATYESGFVIDKFPISRPNLTFSTLTVSNMSPEDSSIYLCSVAEGERSPLHFGNGTRLTVT.

The V call is TRBV6-1, the J call TRBJ1-2; D is possibly TRBD1 (5 bases). The CDR3 runs 14 residues. Trimming stripped 2 bases from V and 5 bases from J, with 12 bases between. CDR1 MNHNS and CDR2 SASEGT come from the germline V gene. The CDR3 sequence is CASSENSSGYGYTF. The CDR3 nucleotides read TGTGCCAGCAGTGAAAATAGTTCAGGGTATGGCTACACCTTC.

The chain carries TRBV5-4 and TRBJ2-5; TRBD1 agrees at 7 bases. In germline, CDR1 is SGHNT, CDR2 YYREEE (reference sequence). The CDR3 length is 12 residues. Trimming cost V 0 bases and J 8 bases; bases outside gene matches: 1. CDR3 coding DNA: TGTGCCAGCAGCTTGGAGGGGGCTACCCAGTACTTC. Amino acids: CASSLEGATQYF.

The gene calls are TRBV5-1 and TRBJ2-7; D possibly corresponds to TRBD2 (5 bases). Per germline, CDR1 SGHRS and CDR2 YFSETQ. Trimming took off 4 bases at V and 7 bases at J, with 18 bases between the two ends. This CDR3 is built from 14 residues. This chain's CDR3 is CASSPVGGPREQYF. In nucleotides, the CDR3 is TGCGCCAGCAGCCCGGTAGGAGGACCCCGAGAGCAGTACTTC.

There are a few counts of this clone. The chain carries TRBV10-1 and TRBJ2-7; tentative D call: TRBD1 (6 bases). This CDR3 has 14 amino acids. V lost 1 base and J lost 2, with 9 bases in between. CDR1 WNHNN and CDR2 SYGVQD come from the germline V gene (reference sequence). The CDR3 reads CASSEWDKPYEQYF. The CDR3 nucleotides read TGCGCCAGCAGTGAGTGGGACAAACCCTACGAGCAGTACTTC.

A single count supports this clone. V gene TRBV18 combines with J gene TRBJ1-4; the D is unclear. Germline CDR1 and CDR2: KGHSH and LQKENI. The CDR3 has 15 amino acids. Trimming took 6 bases from V and 6 from J, leaving 17 bases between them. The CDR3 loop reads CASSWRREYDEKLFF. CDR3 nucleotide sequence: TGTGCCAGCTCCTGGAGGAGGGAGTATGATGAAAAACTGTTTTTT.

The chain recombines TRBV6-5 with TRBJ1-6, with 10 bases fitting TRBD1. The V gene's germline CDR1 is MNHEY and CDR2 SVGAGI. Trimming removed 0 bases from V and 9 bases from J; junction bases left unmatched: 5. The CDR3 contains 16 residues. CDR3: CASSYSRTGGSSPLHF. The DNA of the CDR3 is TGTGCCAGCAGTTACTCGCGGACAGGGGGGAGTTCACCCCTCCACTTT.

The chain has TRBV11-2 and TRBJ2-2, with D possibly TRBD1 on 7 matching bases. Germline values: CDR1 SGHAT, CDR2 FQNNGV. The CDR3 has 14 amino acids. Trimming removed 3 bases at V and 6 bases at J, with 11 bases between. In DNA, the CDR3 is TGTGCCAGCAGCTTCCAGGGGGAGGCCGGGGAGCTGTTTTTT. Its protein product is CASSFQGEAGELFF.

This chain joins TRBV5-1 and TRBJ1-2, with 7 positions matching TRBD1. Germline V gene sequence: CDR1 SGHRS, CDR2 YFSETQ. V was pared by 4 bases and J by 4 bases, with 10 bases of the junction left unmatched. The CDR3 consists of 15 residues. CDR3: CASSPTGEFGYGYTF. DNA for the CDR3: TGCGCCAGCAGCCCTACAGGGGAATTTGGCTATGGCTACACCTTC.

This sequence joins TRBV5-8 and TRBJ1-5, with D tentatively TRBD1 (5 bases). Germline loops: CDR1 SGHTS, CDR2 YDEGEE. This CDR3 is 17 amino acids long. V lost 0 bases and J lost 1, with 14 bases in between. The CDR3 DNA reads TGTGCCAGCAGCTTGGGGCGGGACTCTAGCAGCAATCAGCCCCAGCATTTT. Translated, it gives CASSLGRDSSSNQPQHF.

V is TRBV10-1 and J is TRBJ2-5; 8 bases align to TRBD2. This CDR3 region has 13 residues. The V gene's germline CDR1 is WNHNN and CDR2 SYGVQD (reference sequence). J lost 3 bases, V lost 6 bases, and 3 bases had no gene match. The CDR3, as DNA: TGCGCCAGCAGCCCCGGGGGGGAAGAGACCCAGTACTTC. Translated: CASSPGGEETQYF.

The rearrangement uses TRBV19 and TRBJ1-2, with D possibly being TRBD1 (5 bases). Between the trimmed V and J ends, which lost 5 bases and 4 bases, there was a span of 8 bases. Germline V gives CDR1 LNHDA, CDR2 SQIVND (reference sequence). CDR3 length: 12 residues. CDR3 sequence (DNA): TGTGCCAGTAGTCTGGGGCCCTATGGCTACACCTTC. This translates into CASSLGPYGYTF.

Details on this clone: Other nucleotide sequences in the sample specify the same CDR3. The chain has TRBV18 and TRBJ1-1; 9 bases align to TRBD1. The CDR3 spans 14 residues. Germline lookup yields CDR1 KGHSH and CDR2 LQKENI. Unmatched junction bases numbered 4, after V lost 3 bases and J lost 5 bases. The CDR3: CASSPGQGRTEAFF. CDR3 coding DNA: TGTGCCAGCTCACCGGGACAGGGAAGAACTGAAGCTTTCTTT. Together with reference TRBV18 and TRBJ1-1, the CDR3 gives the full variable domain: NAGVMQNPRHLVRRRGQEARLRCSPMKGHSHVYWYRQLPEEGLKFMVYLQKENIIDESGMPKERFSAEFPKEGPSILRIQQVVRGDSAAYFCASSPGQGRTEAFFGQGTRLTVV.

V and J are TRBV19 and TRBJ2-2, with 7 nucleotides matching TRBD2. V was clipped by 3 bases and J by 4 bases; unmatched bases: 8. The CDR3 length is 16 residues. In germline, CDR1 is LNHDA, CDR2 SQIVND (reference sequence). The CDR3 region is CASSINAGDGTGELFF. The CDR3 DNA reads as TGTGCCAGTAGTATCAACGCGGGGGATGGCACCGGGGAGCTGTTTTTT. Complete variable domain (other parts from reference TRBV19 and TRBJ2-2): DGGITQSPKYLFRKEGQNVTLSCEQNLNHDAMYWYRQDPGQGLRLIYYSQIVNDFQKGDIAEGYSVSREKKESFPLTVTSAQKNPTAFYLCASSINAGDGTGELFFGEGSRLTVL.

This sequence joins TRBV4-1 and TRBJ2-7; 7 bases fit TRBD1. The CDR3 has 15 residues. V gave up 2 bases and J gave up 1 base; unmatched junction bases: 5. The germline CDR1 and CDR2 sequences are MGHRA and YSYEKL. This chain's CDR3 is CASSQHRGRSYEQYF. In DNA form, the CDR3 reads TGCGCCAGCAGCCAACACAGGGGTAGGTCCTACGAGCAGTACTTC.

This clone has just one count. CDR3 nucleotides: TGCGCCAGCAGCTTGGGCCCGGGACAGGCCTTCGAGCAGTTCTTC. Its protein is CASSLGPGQAFEQFF. The V and J genes are TRBV5-1 and TRBJ2-1, with 8 bases identical to TRBD1. Trimming at V came to 0 bases and at J to 10 bases, leaving 9 bases not matched to a gene. This CDR3 has 15 residues. CDR1 is SGHRS, CDR2 YFSETQ, per germline.

The V call is TRBV6-5, the J call TRBJ1-5, with 7 bases lining up with TRBD1. The germline V gene has CDR1 MNHEY and CDR2 SVGAGI. J was trimmed by 6 bases and V by 8 bases; bases with no gene match: 7. CDR3 length: 13 amino acids. The CDR3: CASSEGAGQPQHF. The CDR3, as DNA: TGTGCCAGCTCCGAGGGGGCCGGTCAGCCCCAGCATTTT.

The sample holds a few counts of this clone. V is TRBV10-2 and J is TRBJ2-1; TRBD2 aligns across 9 bases. Germline V CDR1 and CDR2: WSHSY, SAAADI. V shed 3 bases and J 11 bases; nucleotides not matched to a gene: 11. This CDR3 region has 15 residues. The CDR3 loop reads CASSETLGLAGKQFF. CDR3 nucleotide sequence: TGCGCCAGCAGTGAAACCCTCGGGCTAGCGGGGAAGCAGTTCTTC.